This passage covers 23 T cell receptor beta chains from one sample sequenced in a study of immune characterization of retroperitoneal liposarcoma. MiXCR, applied by TCRdb to the PCR reads, yields one record per CDR3 protein. The profile shows approximately 7,800 distinct CDR3 sequences, more than 35% of them singletons. The sample was tumor tissue. The receptor source for this set is a male donor with retroperitoneal liposarcoma.

The chain couples TRBV7-2 to TRBJ2-1, with a weak D call TRBD2 (7 bases). The DNA end is more similar to TRBJ2-7, so the J call may be wrong. This CDR3 has 17 residues. Germline CDR1 reads SGHTA; CDR2 reads FQGNSA. CDR3 protein: CASSPAPQGRGYNEQYF. CDR3 DNA sequence: TGTGCCAGCAGCCCAGCCCCCCAGGGGAGGGGATACAATGAGCAGTACTTC.

This clonotype was picked up a small number of times. The J gene is TRBJ2-7, the V gene TRBV6-1; D is uncertain. Germline-derived CDR1 and CDR2 are MNHNS and SASEGT. The V end lost 5 bases, the J end lost 7 bases, and 9 bases lay between the germline ends. The CDR3 totals 11 residues. DNA of the CDR3: TGTGCCAGCAGTTTCAACAATGAGCAGTACTTC. Its protein product is CASSFNNEQYF.

In this sample, this clonotype turned up a few times. The rearrangement uses TRBV7-3 and TRBJ2-5; D might be TRBD1 (6 bases). This CDR3 has 13 residues. CDR1 and CDR2 from the germline V gene are SGHTA and FQGTGA. V lost 0 bases and J lost 11, with 13 bases in between. The DNA for the CDR3 is TGTGCCAGCAGCTTAACCGGGGACAATGAGCAGTACTTC. Its protein product is CASSLTGDNEQYF. The whole variable domain, filled in from reference TRBV7-3 and TRBJ2-5, reads GAGVSQTPSNKVTEKGKYVELRCDPISGHTALYWYRQSLGQGPEFLIYFQGTGAADDSGLPNDRFFAVRPEGSVSTLKIQRTERGDSAVYLCASSLTGDNEQYFGPGTRLLVL.

This chain links TRBV2 with TRBJ2-5, with D possibly being TRBD1 or TRBD2 (5 bases each). Near its end, the DNA agrees better with TRBJ2-7, so the J call may be wrong. The germline V gene encodes CDR1 SNHLY and CDR2 FYNNEI. The CDR3 consists of 15 residues. CDR3 sequence reads: CASDYGGPSTYEQYF. In DNA form, the CDR3 reads TGTGCCAGCGACTATGGGGGACCCTCGACCTACGAGCAGTACTTC.

This clonotype turned up a few times. The chain couples TRBV6-1 to TRBJ2-3; TRBD2 matches 7 bases. V lost 5 bases, J lost 4 bases, and 6 bases stayed unmatched. Germline V gives CDR1 MNHNS, CDR2 SASEGT. The CDR3 runs 14 residues. CDR3 protein: CASSRGGDADTQYF. In nucleotides, the CDR3 is TGTGCCAGCAGTCGGGGAGGGGATGCAGATACGCAGTATTTT.

This clonotype is large. The V call is TRBV7-3, the J call TRBJ2-1; 8 bases align to TRBD2. Germline-derived CDR1 and CDR2 are SGHTA and FQGTGA. The CDR3 contains 15 residues. The ends lost 5 bases at V and 10 bases at J; junction bases unmatched: 13. The CDR3 is CASSAVTGGSYEQFF. CDR3 DNA: TGTGCCAGCAGCGCAGTGACGGGGGGGTCCTACGAGCAGTTCTTC. The variable domain in full, completed from reference TRBV7-3 and TRBJ2-1, reads GAGVSQTPSNKVTEKGKYVELRCDPISGHTALYWYRQSLGQGPEFLIYFQGTGAADDSGLPNDRFFAVRPEGSVSTLKIQRTERGDSAVYLCASSAVTGGSYEQFFGPGTRLTVL.

This chain links TRBV6-1 with TRBJ2-1; tentatively, D is TRBD1 (5 bases). The CDR3 is 11 residues long. V dropped 6 bases and J dropped 10 bases, with 10 bases sitting between them. The germline V gene has CDR1 MNHNS and CDR2 SASEGT. CDR3 loop: CASRSDREQFF. CDR3 bases: TGTGCCAGCAGGAGCGACAGAGAGCAGTTCTTC.

This clonotype appeared a single time. This chain connects TRBV27 to TRBJ2-7, with D uncertain. Germline-derived CDR1 and CDR2 are MNHEY and SMNVEV (reference sequence). Trimming took 8 bases from V and 0 from J, leaving 14 bases between them. The CDR3 is made up of 14 amino acids. CDR3 in amino acids: CASRRSGYSYEQYF. The DNA of the CDR3 is TGTGCCAGCCGCAGATCAGGTTACTCCTACGAGCAGTACTTC.

This clonotype is medium-sized (0.01 to 0.1%) by share. The chain employs TRBV6-1 and TRBJ2-5, with 10 bases that match TRBD2. The DNA end favors TRBJ2-7, so the J call may be wrong. The CDR3 is made up of 14 amino acids. Germline V CDR1 and CDR2: MNHNS, SASEGT. CDR3 sequence reads: CASSVIAGGYEQYF. The CDR3, as DNA: TGTGCCAGCAGTGTGATAGCGGGGGGCTACGAGCAGTACTTC.

The chain couples TRBV6-2 or TRBV6-3 to TRBJ2-1; the D is unclear. The J call is uncertain, as TRBJ2-7 better fits the DNA end. Germline lookup yields CDR1 MNHEY and CDR2 SVGEGT. The CDR3 runs to 12 residues. The CDR3 loop reads CASSYAAGEQYF. CDR3 nucleotide sequence: TGTGCCAGCAGTTATGCCGCCGGCGAGCAGTACTTC.

By proportion, this clonotype is medium-sized. The chain's CDR3 is CASSLEYTSYNEQYF. Written as DNA, the CDR3 is TGTGCCAGCAGCTTAGAATATACCTCCTACAATGAGCAGTACTTC. The rearrangement joins TRBV7-2 to TRBJ2-1; D is unresolved. The last part of the DNA fits TRBJ2-7 better; the J call may be wrong. The V gene's germline CDR1 is SGHTA and CDR2 FQGNSA. This CDR3 spans 15 amino acids.

In this sample, this clonotype turned up once. The V and J genes are TRBV10-1 and TRBJ1-2; D gene uncertain. This CDR3 contains 12 residues. The germline V gene has CDR1 WNHNN and CDR2 SYGVQD (reference sequence). V was clipped by 3 bases and J by 6 bases, with 8 bases between them. The CDR3 DNA follows: TGCGCCAGCAGTGACGGGGTGGATGGCTACACCTTC. It encodes CASSDGVDGYTF.

This clonotype has only a few counts. The chain is built from TRBV12-3 or TRBV12-4 and TRBJ2-1; weak D call: TRBD2 (6 bases). CDR3 length equals 16 residues. Trimming removed 5 bases from V and 6 bases from J, with 20 bases in between. In DNA, the CDR3 is TGTGCCAGCAGTCCCTCGGACTTTGCGGGAATCAATGAGCAGTTCTTC. It yields the protein CASSPSDFAGINEQFF.

This clonotype has just a few counts. The gene calls are TRBV7-2 and TRBJ2-6; D is unclear. This CDR3 contains 15 residues. In germline, CDR1 is SGHTA, CDR2 FQGNSA. V was pared by 2 bases and J by 4 bases, with 9 bases between. The CDR3 here is CASSLMADGANVLTF. The CDR3 nucleotides read TGTGCCAGCAGCTTAATGGCGGACGGGGCCAACGTCCTGACTTTC. Complete variable domain (other parts from reference TRBV7-2 and TRBJ2-6): GAGVSQSPSNKVTEKGKDVELRCDPISGHTALYWYRQSLGQGLEFLIYFQGNSAPDKSGLPSDRFSAERTGGSVSTLTIQRTQQEDSAVYLCASSLMADGANVLTFGAGSRLTVL.

Remarks on this clonotype: This may come from a read error, since a much larger clone is one base off. V and J are TRBV6-1 and TRBJ2-1; 9 nucleotides match TRBD2. After removal of 6 bases from V and 5 bases from J, the junction contained 8 bases not matched to a gene. The CDR3 spans 15 residues. The germline CDR1 and CDR2 sequences are MNHNS and SASEGT. CDR3 residues: CASSPRTSDNNEQFF. The CDR3 DNA is TGTGCCAGCAGCCCTCGGACTAGCGACAACAATGAGCAGTTCTTC.

The rearrangement links TRBV7-6 to TRBJ1-6; maybe TRBD1 (5 bases). Germline-derived CDR1 and CDR2 are SGHVS and FNYEAQ. The CDR3 loop spans 13 amino acids. The V end was cut by 6 bases, the J end by 11 bases, with 14 bases between. The CDR3 DNA reads as TGTGCCAGCAGGCCACCAGGGAATGCACCCCTCCACTTT. This encodes CASRPPGNAPLHF.

For this clonotype: The conserved final phenylalanine or tryptophan is absent from the CDR3, which likely points to a read error. It is unclear where the CDR3 begins or ends on the DNA, so no DNA is shown, and the CDR3 is as TCRdb lists it. The chain combines TRBV7-3 with TRBJ2-6; TRBD1, the table's D call, was not compared with the DNA. CDR1 is SGHTA and CDR2 is FQGTGA in the germline V gene. The CDR3 sequence runs 10 residues, both termini included. CDR3 sequence reads: CASSSQPGQG.

The V and J genes are TRBV27 and TRBJ2-3; 9 bases fit TRBD2. CDR1 is MNHEY, CDR2 SMNVEV, per germline (reference sequence). CDR3 length equals 18 residues. The junction had 10 bases not matched to a gene; V was cut back by 3 bases and J by 0 bases. The CDR3 coding sequence is TGTGCCAGCAGTTTGGTTCATCTAGCGGGACTTAGCACAGATACGCAGTATTTT. It translates to CASSLVHLAGLSTDTQYF.

The chain carries TRBV7-3 and TRBJ2-5; 8 bases map to TRBD1. The J call may be faulty, since TRBJ2-1 better matches the DNA end. Germline V CDR1 and CDR2: SGHTA, FQGTGA. The CDR3 runs to 15 residues. In DNA form, the CDR3 reads TGTGCCAGCAGCTTAGCAGGACAGGGCAACAATGAGCAGTTCTTC. It encodes CASSLAGQGNNEQFF.

In this sample, this clonotype turned up a few times. The rearrangement joins TRBV6-6 to TRBJ2-1; D uncertain. Germline V CDR1 and CDR2: MNHNY, SVGAGI (reference sequence). Deletions cut 3 bases from V and 6 bases from J, with 6 bases between. The CDR3 runs to 12 residues. CDR3 in DNA: TGTGCCAGCAGTTATACGGTCAATGAGCAGTTCTTC. It is translated as CASSYTVNEQFF.

V usage is TRBV27 and J usage is TRBJ2-1; TRBD1 might be the D (5 bases). The CDR3 contains 12 residues. Germline CDR1 and CDR2: MNHEY and SMNVEV (reference sequence). V shed 4 bases and J shed 9 bases, with 10 bases lying between them. Written as DNA, the CDR3 is TGTGCCAGCAGTTCAGGGTTTAGTGAGCAGTTCTTC. Translated, it gives CASSSGFSEQFF.

This clonotype was counted at least ten times. The V gene is TRBV27, the J gene TRBJ2-3; D remains ambiguous. This CDR3 region has 11 residues. Germline CDR1 reads MNHEY; CDR2 reads SMNVEV (reference sequence). The ends were cut back, 8 bases at V and 4 bases at J, with 7 bases in the middle. In nucleotides, the CDR3 is TGTGCCAGCGGTCCTCCAGATACGCAGTATTTT. Amino acid sequence: CASGPPDTQYF.

This clonotype came up a few times. The V call is TRBV6-1, the J call TRBJ2-3, with 9 nucleotides matching TRBD2. The trim removed 10 bases at V and 2 bases at J, leaving 7 bases unmatched. This CDR3 has 14 amino acids. Germline CDR1 and CDR2: MNHNS and SASEGT. CDR3 sequence reads: CAIAGVPVTDTQYF. CDR3 DNA: TGTGCCATAGCGGGGGTCCCCGTCACAGATACGCAGTATTTT.